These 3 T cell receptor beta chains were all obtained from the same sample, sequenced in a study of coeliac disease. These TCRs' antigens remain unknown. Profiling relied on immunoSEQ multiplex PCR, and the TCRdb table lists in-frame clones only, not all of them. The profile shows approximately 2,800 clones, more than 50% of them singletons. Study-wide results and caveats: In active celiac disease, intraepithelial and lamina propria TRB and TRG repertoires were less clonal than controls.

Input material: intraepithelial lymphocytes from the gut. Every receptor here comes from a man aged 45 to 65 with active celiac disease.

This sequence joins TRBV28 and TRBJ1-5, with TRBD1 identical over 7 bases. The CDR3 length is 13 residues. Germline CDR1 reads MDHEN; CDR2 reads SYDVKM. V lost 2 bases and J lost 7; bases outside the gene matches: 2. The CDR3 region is CASSLHRGQPQHF. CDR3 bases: TGTGCCAGCAGTTTACACAGGGGCCAGCCCCAGCATTTT.

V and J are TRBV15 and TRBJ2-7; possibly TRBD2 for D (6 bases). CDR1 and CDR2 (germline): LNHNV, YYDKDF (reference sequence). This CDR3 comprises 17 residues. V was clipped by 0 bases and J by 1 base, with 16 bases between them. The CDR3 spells CATSRDRRGNPSYEQYF. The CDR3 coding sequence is TGTGCCACCAGCAGAGACCGCCGGGGGAACCCATCCTACGAGCAGTACTTC. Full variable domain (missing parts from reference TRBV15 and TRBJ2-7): DAMVIQNPRYQVTQFGKPVTLSCSQTLNHNVMYWYQQKSSQAPKLLFHYYDKDFNNEADTPDNFQSRRPNTSFCFLDIRSPGLGDTAMYLCATSRDRRGNPSYEQYFGPGTRLTVT.

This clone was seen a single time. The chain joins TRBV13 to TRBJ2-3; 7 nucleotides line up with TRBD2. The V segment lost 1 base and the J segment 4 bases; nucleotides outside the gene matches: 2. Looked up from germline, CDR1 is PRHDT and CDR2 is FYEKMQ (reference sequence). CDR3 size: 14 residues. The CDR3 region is CASSLALAPDTQYF. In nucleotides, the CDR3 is TGTGCCAGCAGCTTAGCACTAGCGCCAGATACGCAGTATTTT.